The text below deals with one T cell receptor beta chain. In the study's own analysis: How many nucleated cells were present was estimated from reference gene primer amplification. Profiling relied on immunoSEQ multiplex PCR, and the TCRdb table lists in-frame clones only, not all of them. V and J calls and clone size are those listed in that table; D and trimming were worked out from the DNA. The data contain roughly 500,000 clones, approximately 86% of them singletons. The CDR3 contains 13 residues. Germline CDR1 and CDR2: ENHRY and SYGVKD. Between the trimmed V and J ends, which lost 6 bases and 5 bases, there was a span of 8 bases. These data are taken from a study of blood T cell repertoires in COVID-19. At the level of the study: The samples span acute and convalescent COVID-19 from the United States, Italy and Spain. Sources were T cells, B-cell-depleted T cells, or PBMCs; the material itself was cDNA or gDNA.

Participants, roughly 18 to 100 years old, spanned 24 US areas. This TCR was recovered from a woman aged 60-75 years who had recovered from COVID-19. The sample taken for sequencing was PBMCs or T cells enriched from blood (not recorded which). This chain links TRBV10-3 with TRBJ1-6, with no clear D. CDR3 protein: CAIRAADNSPLHF. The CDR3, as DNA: TGTGCCATCAGGGCGGCTGATAATTCACCCCTCCACTTT.